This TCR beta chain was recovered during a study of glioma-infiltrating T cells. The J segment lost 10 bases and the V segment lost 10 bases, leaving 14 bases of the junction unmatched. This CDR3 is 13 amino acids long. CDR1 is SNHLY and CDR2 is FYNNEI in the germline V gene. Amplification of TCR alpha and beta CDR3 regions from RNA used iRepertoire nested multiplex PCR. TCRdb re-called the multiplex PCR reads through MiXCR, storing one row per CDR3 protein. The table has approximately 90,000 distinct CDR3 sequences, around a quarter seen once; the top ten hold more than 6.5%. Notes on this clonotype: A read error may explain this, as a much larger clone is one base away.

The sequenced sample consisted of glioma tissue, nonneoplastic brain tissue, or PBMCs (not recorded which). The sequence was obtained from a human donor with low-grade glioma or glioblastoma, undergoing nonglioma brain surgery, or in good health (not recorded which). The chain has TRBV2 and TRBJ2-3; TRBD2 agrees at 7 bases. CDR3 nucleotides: TGTGCCACGACGGCAGCGGGGAGGCGCTCGCAGTATTTT. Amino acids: CATTAAGRRSQYF. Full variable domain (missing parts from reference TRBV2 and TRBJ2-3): EPEVTQTPSHQVTQMGQEVILRCVPISNHLYFYWYRQILGQKVEFLVSFYNNEISEKSEIFDDQFSVERPDGSNFTLKIRSTKLEDSAMYFCATTAAGRRSQYFGPGTRLTVL.